One and the same sample provided the 11 T cell receptor beta chains below, sequenced in a study of tumor and adjacent non-tumor tissue in lung cancer. This sample's RNA came from whole unsorted tissue. This non-tumor lung sample came from over 3 cm beyond the tumor edge. A modified ARM-PCR protocol with three rounds of nested PCR amplified TCRbeta. TCRdb reprocessed the multiplex PCR reads via MiXCR and lists one record per CDR3 protein. Here the sample spans about 98,000 distinct CDR3 sequences, roughly 80% being singletons. Sequenced sample: distant non-tumor lung tissue. The receptor set was obtained from a man in his 60s with small cell lung cancer.

This clonotype was counted only a few times. The gene calls are TRBV19 and TRBJ2-7; D possibly corresponds to TRBD2 (6 bases). Germline CDR1 and CDR2: LNHDA and SQIVND (reference sequence). The CDR3 runs to 13 residues. Trimming removed 6 bases at V and 3 bases at J, with 12 bases between. The CDR3 DNA is TGTGCCAGTAGCGCGGGGAGATTCTACGAGCAGTACTTC. Amino acid sequence: CASSAGRFYEQYF.

As concerns this clonotype: The CDR3 ends on some other residue instead of the conserved phenylalanine or tryptophan, so this is likely a read error. V gene TRBV5-4 combines with J gene TRBJ2-1, with 7 bases aligning to TRBD2. Trimming at V came to 7 bases and at J to 7 bases, leaving 14 bases not matched to a gene. Germline CDR1 SGHNT, CDR2 YYREEE (reference sequence). The CDR3 runs 15 residues. CDR3 protein: CASGTGTTLENEQFI. In DNA, the CDR3 is TGTGCCAGCGGAACCGGGACTACCCTCGAGAATGAGCAGTTCATC.

V is TRBV11-2 and J is TRBJ2-7; tentatively, D is TRBD2 (6 bases). Germline V gene sequence: CDR1 SGHAT, CDR2 FQNNGV. The CDR3 extends over 19 amino acids. DNA of the CDR3: TGTGCCAGCAGCTTTACGGCTAGCTGGAGGGCGAGCCTTTACTACAAGCAGTACGTC. Protein sequence: CASSFTASWRASLYYKQYV.

V and J are TRBV6-1 and TRBJ2-3; D is possibly TRBD2 (6 bases). Germline V gene lookup returns CDR1 MNHNS and CDR2 SASEGT. Between the trimmed V and J ends, which lost 6 bases and 12 bases, there was a span of 34 bases. This CDR3 region has 18 residues. The CDR3 loop reads CASSSLEAGLLGSERQYF. The CDR3 DNA reads as TGTGCCAGCAGCTCCCTAGAGGCGGGACTCTTGGGCTCGGAGCGCCAGTATTTT.

This clonotype occurred a few times. It may be a read error: a sequence one base away is much more abundant. The genes are TRBV5-4 and TRBJ2-3, with 16 bases lining up with TRBD2. The CDR3 length is 16 residues. Germline V gene sequence: CDR1 SGHNT, CDR2 YYREEE (reference sequence). The DNA of the CDR3 is TGTACCAGCAGCTCGGGACTAGCGGGAGGGGCAGATACGCAGTATTTT. As protein: CTSSSGLAGGADTQYF.

To note about this clonotype: A single base separates this from a much larger clone, so it may be a read error. This chain's CDR3 is CASSGGQGVDTQYF. CDR3 DNA sequence: TGTGCCAGCAGTGGGGGACAGGGAGTAGATACGCAGTATTTT. The chain uses TRBV6-6 and TRBJ2-3, with 9 bases identical to TRBD1. Germline values: CDR1 MNHNY, CDR2 SVGAGI (reference sequence). With V trimmed by 5 bases and J by 5 bases, 5 bases remained unmatched. The length of the CDR3 is 14 residues.

This clonotype was seen more than once but under ten times. At one of its ends the junction is not consistent with the germline gene, which may arise from a read error. The rearrangement links TRBV11-3 to TRBJ2-3, with 13 bases lining up with TRBD2. The CDR3 contains 16 residues. Per the germline V gene, CDR1 is SGHNT and CDR2 is YENEEA. CDR3 in amino acids: CASSRTSGSITDTKYF. CDR3 in DNA: TGTGCCAGCAGCCGGACTAGCGGGAGTATTACAGATACGAAGTATTTT.

A note on this clonotype: One end of the junction is discordant with germline, which a read error may explain. The chain uses TRBV11-2 and TRBJ2-1; TRBD1 might be the D (6 bases). The CDR3 contains 13 residues. CDR1 and CDR2 from the germline V gene are SGHAT and FQNNGV. The CDR3 bases are TGTGCCAGGAGCTTAGTGTGGGACAATAAGCAGTTCTTC. As protein: CARSLVWDNKQFF.

This rearrangement joins TRBV12-3 or TRBV12-4 to TRBJ2-3, with D tentatively TRBD1 or TRBD2 (6 bases each). The CDR3 has 15 residues. V lost 4 bases and J 3 bases, leaving 14 bases between the germline ends. Here the CDR3 reads CASSSRGRGTDTQYF. In DNA, the CDR3 is TGTGCCAGCAGTTCTCGGGGGCGAGGGACAGATACGCAGTATTTT.

This clonotype appeared a few times. The gene calls are TRBV28 and TRBJ2-1, with D possibly called TRBD1 or TRBD2 (5 bases each). The length of the CDR3 is 12 residues. Germline V gives CDR1 MDHEN, CDR2 SYDVKM. The ends were cut back, 5 bases at V and 7 bases at J, with 9 bases in the middle. CDR3 in DNA: TGTGCCAGCAGTGGGGACGCTAATGAGCAGTTCTTC. Residues: CASSGDANEQFF.

In its sample, this clonotype was seen many times. The chain is built from TRBV7-9 and TRBJ1-5; the match to TRBD1 covers 9 bases. Germline V lookup: CDR1 SEHNR, CDR2 FQNEAQ (reference sequence). The length of the CDR3 is 16 residues. Germline trimming cut 1 base from V and 2 bases from J; bases unmatched to any gene: 3. Here the CDR3 reads CASSLETGGGNQPQHF. The CDR3 region has the DNA TGTGCCAGCAGCTTAGAGACAGGGGGTGGCAATCAGCCCCAGCATTTT. The full variable domain, rest sourced from reference TRBV7-9 and TRBJ1-5, is DTGVSQNPRHKITKRGQNVTFRCDPISEHNRLYWYRQTLGQGPEFLTYFQNEAQLEKSRLLSDRFSAERPKGSFSTLEIQRTEQGDSAMYLCASSLETGGGNQPQHFGDGTRLSIL.